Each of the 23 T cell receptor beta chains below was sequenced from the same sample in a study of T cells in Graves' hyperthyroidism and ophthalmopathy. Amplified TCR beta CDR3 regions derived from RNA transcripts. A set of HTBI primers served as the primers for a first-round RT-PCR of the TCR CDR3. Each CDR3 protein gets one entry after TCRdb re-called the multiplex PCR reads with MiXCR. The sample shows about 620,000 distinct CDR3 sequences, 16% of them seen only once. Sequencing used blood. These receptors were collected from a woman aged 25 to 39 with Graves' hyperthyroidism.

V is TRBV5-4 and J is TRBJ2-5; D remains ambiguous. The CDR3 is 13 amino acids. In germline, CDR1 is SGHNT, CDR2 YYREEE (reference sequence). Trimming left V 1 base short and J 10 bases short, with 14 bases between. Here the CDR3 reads CASSLTPPEDQYF. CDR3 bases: TGTGCCAGCAGCTTGACTCCTCCTGAGGACCAGTACTTC. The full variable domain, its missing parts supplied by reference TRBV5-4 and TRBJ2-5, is ETGVTQSPTHLIKTRGQQVTLRCSSQSGHNTVSWYQQALGQGPQFIFQYYREEENGRGNFPPRFSGLQFPNYSSELNVNALELDDSALYLCASSLTPPEDQYFGPGTRLLVL.

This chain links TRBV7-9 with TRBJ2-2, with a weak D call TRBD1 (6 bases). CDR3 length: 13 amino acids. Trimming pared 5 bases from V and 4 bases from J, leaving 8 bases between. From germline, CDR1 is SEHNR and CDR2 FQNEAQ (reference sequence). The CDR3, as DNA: TGTGCCAGCAGCGAACAGGGCACCGGGGAGCTGTTTTTT. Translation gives CASSEQGTGELFF. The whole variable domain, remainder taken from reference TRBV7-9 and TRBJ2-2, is DTGVSQNPRHKITKRGQNVTFRCDPISEHNRLYWYRQTLGQGPEFLTYFQNEAQLEKSRLLSDRFSAERPKGSFSTLEIQRTEQGDSAMYLCASSEQGTGELFFGEGSRLTVL.

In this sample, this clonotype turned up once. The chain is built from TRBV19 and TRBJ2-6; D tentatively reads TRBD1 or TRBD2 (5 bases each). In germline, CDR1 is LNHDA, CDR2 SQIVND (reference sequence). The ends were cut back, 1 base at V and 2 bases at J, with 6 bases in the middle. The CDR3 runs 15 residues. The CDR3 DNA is TGTGCCAGTAGTATAGCGGGGCCTGGGGCCAACGTCCTGACTTTC. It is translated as CASSIAGPGANVLTF.

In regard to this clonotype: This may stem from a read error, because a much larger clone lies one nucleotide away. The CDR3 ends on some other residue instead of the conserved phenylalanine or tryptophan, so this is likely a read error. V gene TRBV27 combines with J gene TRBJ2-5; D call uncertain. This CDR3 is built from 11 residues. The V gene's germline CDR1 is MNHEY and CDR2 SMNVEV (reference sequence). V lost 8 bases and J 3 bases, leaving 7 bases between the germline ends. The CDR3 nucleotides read TGTGCCAGCCGCAGAAAAGAGACCCAGTACCTC. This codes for CASRRKETQYL.

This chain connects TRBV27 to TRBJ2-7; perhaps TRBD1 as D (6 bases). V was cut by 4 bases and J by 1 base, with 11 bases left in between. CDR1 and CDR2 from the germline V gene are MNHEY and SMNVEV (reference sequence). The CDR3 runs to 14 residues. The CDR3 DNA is TGTGCCAGCAGTTCCACAGGGAAATCCTACGAGCAGTACTTC. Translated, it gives CASSSTGKSYEQYF.

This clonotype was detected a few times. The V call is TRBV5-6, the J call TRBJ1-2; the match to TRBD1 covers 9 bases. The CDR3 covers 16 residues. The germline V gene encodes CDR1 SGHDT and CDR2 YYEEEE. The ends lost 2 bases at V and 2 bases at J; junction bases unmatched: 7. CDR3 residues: CASSFVRDRANYGYTF. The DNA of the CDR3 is TGTGCCAGCAGCTTCGTCCGGGACAGGGCCAACTATGGCTACACCTTC.

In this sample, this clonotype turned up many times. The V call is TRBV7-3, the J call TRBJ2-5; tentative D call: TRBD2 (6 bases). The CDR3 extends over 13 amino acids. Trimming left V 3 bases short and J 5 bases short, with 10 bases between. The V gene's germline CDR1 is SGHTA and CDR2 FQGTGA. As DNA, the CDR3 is TGTGCCAGCAGCTTTACTAGCCGGGAGACCCAGTACTTC. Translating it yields CASSFTSRETQYF.

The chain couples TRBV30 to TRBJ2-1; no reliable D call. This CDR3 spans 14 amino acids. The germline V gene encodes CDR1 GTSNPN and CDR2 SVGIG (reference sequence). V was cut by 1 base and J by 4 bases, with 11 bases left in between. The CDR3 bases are TGTGCCTGGAGTGCAGCGACGGATTACAATGAGCAGTTCTTC. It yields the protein CAWSAATDYNEQFF.

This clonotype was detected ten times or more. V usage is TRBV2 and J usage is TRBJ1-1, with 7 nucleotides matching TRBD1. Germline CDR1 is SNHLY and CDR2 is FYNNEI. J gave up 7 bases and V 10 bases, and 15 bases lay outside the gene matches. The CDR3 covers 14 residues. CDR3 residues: CATVAVRQGGEAFF. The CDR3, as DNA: TGTGCCACAGTGGCCGTTAGACAGGGAGGTGAAGCTTTCTTT.

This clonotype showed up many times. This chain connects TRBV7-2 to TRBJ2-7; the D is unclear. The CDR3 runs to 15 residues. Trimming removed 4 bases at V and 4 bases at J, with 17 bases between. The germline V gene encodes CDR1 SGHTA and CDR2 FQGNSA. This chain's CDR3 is CASSSRAFTEYEQYF. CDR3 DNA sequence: TGTGCCAGCAGCTCCCGGGCATTTACCGAATACGAGCAGTACTTC.

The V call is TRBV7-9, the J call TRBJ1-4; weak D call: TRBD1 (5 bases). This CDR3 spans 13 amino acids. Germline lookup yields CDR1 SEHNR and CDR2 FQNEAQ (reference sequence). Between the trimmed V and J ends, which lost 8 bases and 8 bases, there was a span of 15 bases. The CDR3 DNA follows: TGTGCCAGCCGAGGGGCCCCCTCCGAAAAACTGTTTTTT. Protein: CASRGAPSEKLFF.

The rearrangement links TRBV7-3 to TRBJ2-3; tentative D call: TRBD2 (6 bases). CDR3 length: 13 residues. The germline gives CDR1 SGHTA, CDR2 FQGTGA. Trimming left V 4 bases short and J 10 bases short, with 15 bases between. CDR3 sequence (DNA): TGTGCCAGCAGCTCTGACCCGGGAGAAGCGCAGTATTTT. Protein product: CASSSDPGEAQYF.

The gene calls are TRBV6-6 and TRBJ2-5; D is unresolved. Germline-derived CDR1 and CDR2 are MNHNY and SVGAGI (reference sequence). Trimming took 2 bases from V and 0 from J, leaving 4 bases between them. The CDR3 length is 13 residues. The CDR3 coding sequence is TGTGCCAGCAGTTACCGAAACCAAGAGACCCAGTACTTC. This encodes CASSYRNQETQYF.

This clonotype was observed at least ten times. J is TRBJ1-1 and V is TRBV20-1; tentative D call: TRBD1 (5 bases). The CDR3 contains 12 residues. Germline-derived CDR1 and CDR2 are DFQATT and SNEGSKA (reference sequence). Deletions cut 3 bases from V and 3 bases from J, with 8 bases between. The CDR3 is CSAREGHTEAFF. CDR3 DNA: TGCAGTGCTAGGGAGGGGCACACTGAAGCTTTCTTT.

CDR3 sequence (DNA): TGCAGTGCTAGGTCTACAGGCCAGGGCAATGAGCAGTTCTTC. Translation: CSARSTGQGNEQFF. The chain is built from TRBV20-1 and TRBJ2-1, with a possible D match to TRBD1 (5 bases). The CDR3 loop spans 14 amino acids. The germline V gene encodes CDR1 DFQATT and CDR2 SNEGSKA (reference sequence). Trimming pared 3 bases from V and 6 bases from J, leaving 15 bases between.

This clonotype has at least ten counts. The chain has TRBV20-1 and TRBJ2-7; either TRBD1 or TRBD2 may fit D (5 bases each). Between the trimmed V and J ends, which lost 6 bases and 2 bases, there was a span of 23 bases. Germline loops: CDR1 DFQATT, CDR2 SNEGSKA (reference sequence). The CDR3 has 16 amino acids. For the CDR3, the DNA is TGCAGTGCCCATACCCCCTCCGGGACGGCGACCTACGAGCAGTACTTC. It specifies CSAHTPSGTATYEQYF.

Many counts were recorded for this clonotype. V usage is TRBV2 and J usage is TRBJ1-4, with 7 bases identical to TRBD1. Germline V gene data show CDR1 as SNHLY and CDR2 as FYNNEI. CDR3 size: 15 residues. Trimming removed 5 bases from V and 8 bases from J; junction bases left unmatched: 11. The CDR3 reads CASSILPGQNEKLFF. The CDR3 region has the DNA TGTGCCAGCAGTATCCTCCCGGGACAGAACGAAAAACTGTTTTTT.

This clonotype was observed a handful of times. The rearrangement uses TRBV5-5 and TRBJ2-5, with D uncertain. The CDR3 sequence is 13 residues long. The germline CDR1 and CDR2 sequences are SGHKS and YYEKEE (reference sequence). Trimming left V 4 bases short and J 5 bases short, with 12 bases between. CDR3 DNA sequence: TGTGCCAGCAGCCCTGATTCTCGGGAGACCCAGTACTTC. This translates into CASSPDSRETQYF.

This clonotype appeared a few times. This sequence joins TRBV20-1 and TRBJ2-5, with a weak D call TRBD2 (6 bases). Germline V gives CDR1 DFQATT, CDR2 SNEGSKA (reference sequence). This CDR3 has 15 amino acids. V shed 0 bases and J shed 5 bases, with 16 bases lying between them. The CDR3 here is CSAREPISGLETQYF. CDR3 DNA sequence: TGCAGTGCTAGAGAGCCTATTAGCGGATTGGAGACCCAGTACTTC.

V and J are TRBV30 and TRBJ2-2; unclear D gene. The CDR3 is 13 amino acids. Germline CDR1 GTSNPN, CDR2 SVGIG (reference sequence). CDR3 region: CASLITNTGELFF. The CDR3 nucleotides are TGTGCAAGCCTGATCACGAACACCGGGGAGCTGTTTTTT. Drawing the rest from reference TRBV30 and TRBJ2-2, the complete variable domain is SQTIHQWPATLVQPVGSPLSLECTVEGTSNPNLYWYRQAAGRGLQLLFYSVGIGQISSEVPQNLSASRPQDRQFILSSKKLLLSDSGFYLCASLITNTGELFFGEGSRLTVL.

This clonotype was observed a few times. The CDR3 loop is CASSPYGTLIDNTIYF. The DNA of the CDR3 is TGTGCCAGCTCCCCCTACGGGACCCTGATTGACAACACCATATATTTT. This chain links TRBV18 with TRBJ1-3, with D tentatively TRBD1 (5 bases). The V end was cut by 6 bases, the J end by 7 bases, with 22 bases between. This CDR3 comprises 16 residues. Germline assignment: CDR1 KGHSH and CDR2 LQKENI.

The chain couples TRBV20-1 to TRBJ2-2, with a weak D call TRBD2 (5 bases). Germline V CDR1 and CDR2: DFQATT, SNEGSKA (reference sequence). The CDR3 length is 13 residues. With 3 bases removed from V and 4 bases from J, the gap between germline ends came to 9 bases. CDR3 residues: CSASNRGTGELFF. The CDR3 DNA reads TGCAGTGCTAGCAATCGGGGCACCGGGGAGCTGTTTTTT.

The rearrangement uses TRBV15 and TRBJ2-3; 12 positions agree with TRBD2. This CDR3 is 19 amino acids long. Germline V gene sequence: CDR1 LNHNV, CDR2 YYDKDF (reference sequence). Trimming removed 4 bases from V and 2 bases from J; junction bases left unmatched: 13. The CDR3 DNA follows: TGTGCCACCAGCACCCGACTAGCGGGAGAGGTGGGGCACACAGATACGCAGTATTTT. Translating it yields CATSTRLAGEVGHTDTQYF.